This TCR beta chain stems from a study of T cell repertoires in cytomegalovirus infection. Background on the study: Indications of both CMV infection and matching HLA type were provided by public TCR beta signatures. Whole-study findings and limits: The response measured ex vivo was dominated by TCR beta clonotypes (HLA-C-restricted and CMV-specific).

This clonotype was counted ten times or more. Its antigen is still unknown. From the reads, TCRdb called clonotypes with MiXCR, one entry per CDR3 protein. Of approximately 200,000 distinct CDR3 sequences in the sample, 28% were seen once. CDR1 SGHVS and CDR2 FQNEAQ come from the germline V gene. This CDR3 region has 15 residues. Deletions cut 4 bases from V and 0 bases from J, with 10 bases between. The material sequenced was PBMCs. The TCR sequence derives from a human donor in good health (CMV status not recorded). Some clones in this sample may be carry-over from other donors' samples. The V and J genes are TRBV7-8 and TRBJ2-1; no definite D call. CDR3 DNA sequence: TGTGCCAGCAGCTCCCGTACCCCCTCCTACAATGAGCAGTTCTTC. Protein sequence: CASSSRTPSYNEQFF.